The 15 T cell receptor beta chains presented below share a single source sample, sequenced in a study of response to subunit inactivated influenza vaccine. TCRdb reanalysed the RT-PCR reads using MiXCR and keeps one entry per CDR3 protein. Here the sample spans 530,000 or so distinct CDR3 sequences, 14% being singletons. The sample consisted of PBMCs from blood, taken about 12 days after vaccination. These receptors were collected from a man in his fifties or sixties who received an inactivated influenza vaccine.

This clonotype was found a few times. The chain has TRBV7-9 and TRBJ2-5; the D gene is possibly TRBD1 (5 bases). The length of the CDR3 is 17 residues. Germline CDR1 and CDR2: SEHNR and FQNEAQ (reference sequence). Trimming took off 2 bases at V and 2 bases at J, with 18 bases between the two ends. CDR3 loop: CASSLYEWGIVQETQYF. In DNA form, the CDR3 reads TGTGCCAGCAGCTTATATGAATGGGGCATCGTTCAAGAGACCCAGTACTTC.

The chain recombines TRBV6-2 or TRBV6-3 with TRBJ2-7, with 13 bases that match TRBD2. The CDR3 contains 14 residues. V dropped 8 bases and J dropped 3; count of bases not matched to a gene: 4. In germline, CDR1 is MNHEY, CDR2 SVGEGT. CDR3 sequence: CASGLAGDLYEQYF. CDR3 nucleotide sequence: TGTGCCAGCGGACTAGCGGGGGATCTCTACGAGCAGTACTTC.

This clonotype was recorded a few times. The chain uses TRBV19 and TRBJ2-1; 8 bases map to TRBD2. V dropped 5 bases and J dropped 6; count of bases not matched to a gene: 15. From germline, CDR1 is LNHDA and CDR2 SQIVND (reference sequence). The CDR3 extends over 17 amino acids. CDR3 sequence reads: CASSPYSSGRGANEQFF. Written as DNA, the CDR3 is TGTGCCAGTAGTCCCTATTCAAGCGGGAGAGGTGCCAATGAGCAGTTCTTC.

The chain is built from TRBV5-1 and TRBJ2-7; D gene uncertain. Deletions cut 4 bases from V and 1 base from J, with 12 bases between. CDR3 size: 14 residues. Per the germline V gene, CDR1 is SGHRS and CDR2 is YFSETQ. CDR3 sequence (DNA): TGCGCCAGCAGCCCCCATAGGGCATCCTACGAGCAGTACTTC. This sequence encodes CASSPHRASYEQYF.

This clonotype came up many times. The chain uses TRBV15 and TRBJ2-3; TRBD1 might be the D (6 bases). Trimming took off 4 bases at V and 0 bases at J, with 14 bases between the two ends. Germline V gene sequence: CDR1 LNHNV, CDR2 YYDKDF (reference sequence). The CDR3 loop spans 16 amino acids. CDR3 amino acids: CATSNNRERSTDTQYF. CDR3 bases: TGTGCCACCAGCAACAACAGGGAGAGGAGCACAGATACGCAGTATTTT.

This clonotype was found a few times. The chain joins TRBV11-2 to TRBJ2-3; 8 bases map to TRBD2. Germline V gene lookup returns CDR1 SGHAT and CDR2 FQNNGV. The CDR3 is made up of 18 amino acids. J was trimmed by 2 bases and V by 0 bases; bases with no gene match: 10. The CDR3 loop reads CASSLEGAGTSSTDTQYF. In DNA form, the CDR3 reads TGTGCCAGCAGCTTAGAAGGGGCCGGGACTAGTTCCACAGATACGCAGTATTTT.

The rearrangement links TRBV24-1 to TRBJ2-3; 7 bases are a match to TRBD2. The CDR3 covers 15 residues. J gave up 4 bases and V 5 bases, and 8 bases lay outside the gene matches. CDR1 and CDR2 from the germline V gene are KGHDR and SFDVKD. The CDR3 protein is CATSALGGSADTQYF. Here the CDR3 DNA reads TGTGCCACCAGTGCACTTGGCGGGAGTGCAGATACGCAGTATTTT.

This clonotype was seen a handful of times. V gene TRBV20-1 combines with J gene TRBJ2-1, with 15 positions matching TRBD2. CDR1 is DFQATT and CDR2 is SNEGSKA in the germline V gene (reference sequence). The V segment lost 6 bases and the J segment 8 bases; nucleotides outside the gene matches: 17. The CDR3 loop spans 18 amino acids. The CDR3 protein is CSARRPGLAGGPTDEQFF. The CDR3, as DNA: TGCAGTGCCAGACGTCCGGGACTAGCGGGGGGCCCCACCGATGAGCAGTTCTTC.

The CDR3 nucleotides read TGTGCCAGCAGGAAGACAGGGGCCCACACAGATACGCAGTATTTT. Residues: CASRKTGAHTDTQYF. The rearrangement joins TRBV6-1 to TRBJ2-3; 8 nucleotides align to TRBD1. Per the germline V gene, CDR1 is MNHNS and CDR2 is SASEGT. The CDR3 runs to 15 residues. V gave up 6 bases and J gave up 2 bases; unmatched junction bases: 7.

This clonotype was observed a few times. The chain carries TRBV12-3 or TRBV12-4 and TRBJ1-2; D is perhaps TRBD1 (5 bases). The CDR3 has 14 amino acids. V was cut by 4 bases and J by 5 bases, with 14 bases left in between. CDR3 amino acids: CASSSGTSWYGYTF. CDR3 DNA: TGTGCCAGCAGTTCAGGGACTTCATGGTATGGCTACACCTTC.

This clonotype was seen repeatedly, ten times or more. The chain couples TRBV29-1 to TRBJ2-2; D is perhaps TRBD1 (5 bases). Germline V lookup: CDR1 SQVTM, CDR2 ANQGSEA. The CDR3 covers 13 residues. Between the trimmed V and J ends, which lost 6 bases and 4 bases, there was a span of 12 bases. CDR3 sequence: CSVLGEGTGELFF. As DNA, the CDR3 is TGCAGCGTCTTAGGGGAAGGCACCGGGGAGCTGTTTTTT.

This clonotype was seen many times. This sequence joins TRBV28 and TRBJ2-1; D is perhaps TRBD1 (6 bases). Germline CDR1 reads MDHEN; CDR2 reads SYDVKM. Trimming stripped 10 bases from V and 7 bases from J, with 11 bases between. The length of the CDR3 is 11 residues. The DNA of the CDR3 is TGTGCCACGGACAGCCTGAATGAGCAGTTCTTC. Its translation is CATDSLNEQFF.

This rearrangement joins TRBV9 to TRBJ2-1; 12 bases match TRBD2. V trimming: 3 bases; J trimming: 2 bases; junction bases outside the gene matches: 3. From germline, CDR1 is SGDLS and CDR2 YYNGEE. The CDR3 length is 16 residues. CDR3 amino acids: CASSAPSGRAYNEQFF. The CDR3 DNA sequence: TGTGCCAGCAGCGCACCTAGCGGGAGGGCCTACAATGAGCAGTTCTTC.

This clonotype was observed a handful of times. CDR3 loop: CASSPTAGQNQETQYF. CDR3 sequence (DNA): TGTGCCAGCAGTCCCACGGCCGGACAGAACCAAGAGACCCAGTACTTC. This chain joins TRBV27 and TRBJ2-5, with D perhaps matching TRBD1 (6 bases). CDR3 size: 16 residues. The V gene's germline CDR1 is MNHEY and CDR2 SMNVEV (reference sequence). V lost 5 bases to trimming and J lost 0 bases, with 16 bases between them.

This clonotype was found many times. The chain carries TRBV6-5 and TRBJ2-3, with unresolved D. This CDR3 has 12 residues. The V gene lost 6 bases and the J gene lost 5 bases, with 9 bases spanning the gap. Germline CDR1 and CDR2: MNHEY and SVGAGI. The CDR3 nucleotides read TGTGCCAGCAGCCCCAAGAGAGATACGCAGTATTTT. Translation: CASSPKRDTQYF.